This T cell receptor (beta chain) was documented in a study of blood T cell repertoires in COVID-19. Study in general: Sites in the United States, Italy and Spain provided acute and convalescent COVID-19 samples.

In assigning cohorts, the study relied on participant-reported clinical history. The CDR3 consists of 12 residues. Trimming cost V 6 bases and J 8 bases, with 11 bases left between them. In the source study's methods: Reference gene primer amplification gave estimated nucleated cell counts. The table came from immunoSEQ multiplex PCR; TCRdb's copy has only in-frame clones and leaves some out. V and J calls plus clone size are reproduced from that table; the DNA served to infer D and trimming. The table has about 400,000 clones, over 75% seen once. The sequence derives from a woman under 40 with acute COVID-19. The sequenced material came from PBMCs or T cells enriched from blood (not recorded which). V gene TRBV12-3 or TRBV12-4 combines with J gene TRBJ2-1, with D possibly TRBD1 on 6 matching bases. CDR3 bases: TGTGCCAGCAGAGGGGGTAGGGATGAGCAGTTCTTC. Amino acids: CASRGGRDEQFF.